Listed below are T cell receptor beta chains from one sample, sequenced in a study of CD8 T cells in Susac syndrome. TCRdb analysed the immunoSEQ multiplex PCR reads with MiXCR anew, one entry per CDR3 protein. In the table there are fewer than 250,000 distinct CDR3 sequences, around 90% of which are singletons. Source material: CD8+ T cells from PBMCs. The source of these receptors is a human donor with multiple sclerosis. The conserved cysteine and the conserved F or W are not part of the CDR3 here. The size of a clone is reported for some rows only, either as once, few or many, or as a class for expanded clones.

CDR3 length	clone size	V gene	CDR3 protein
13	-	TRBV4-1	ASSQRDRGRDEQF
11	-	TRBV29-1	SVEGQAKNIQY
15	-	TRBV6-2/TRBV6-3	ASSYPPAGRNTDTQY
10	-	TRBV3-1	ASSQERKTQY
16	-	TRBV7-3	ANSPSAYSGGARNEQF
10	-	TRBV2	ASRQGAGEQY
12	-	TRBV9	ASSPGGEHSPLH
15	-	TRBV27	ASTLPRALWVNTEAF
10	-	TRBV12-3/TRBV12-4	ASSFNQGFYT
11	-	TRBV9	ASSAEGTDTQY
12	-	TRBV20-1	SARDQWLHYGYT
15	-	TRBV7-2	ASSLRPSMGGAGEQY
11	-	TRBV27	ASSPTGTDVQY
16	-	TRBV4-2	ASSSHLLAGGSLYEQY
12	-	TRBV12-3/TRBV12-4	ASSLGTANYGYT
11	few	TRBV12-3/TRBV12-4	ASSAGGAYEQY
12	-	TRBV6-1	ASNPNYSNQPQH
9	-	TRBV25-1	ASSRGADQY
10	-	TRBV2	ATGDRDYEQY
13	-	TRBV6-4	ASSETSGGPNEQF
12	-	TRBV9	ASSPPTPKTTQY